A single sample is the source of the 30 T cell receptor beta chains below, sequenced in a study of cytomegalovirus exposure and HLA in healthy donors. The PCR ran on 60 Vbeta and 13 Jbeta primers. Sequencing used immunoSEQ multiplex PCR; TCRdb keeps in-frame clones, though not all of them. The table has about 140,000 clones, 75% to 85% seen once. Sequenced input: PBMCs. The receptors were gathered from a woman aged 40 to 55 in good health and CMV-seropositive.

The chain has TRBV7-9 and TRBJ2-5, with D perhaps TRBD2 (7 bases). The better agreement between TRBJ2-7 and the DNA end casts doubt on the J call. The CDR3 extends over 14 amino acids. The germline CDR1 and CDR2 sequences are SEHNR and FQNEAQ (reference sequence). The CDR3 loop reads CASSLEGEGSEQYF. The CDR3 DNA follows: TGTGCCAGCAGCTTAGAGGGGGAGGGTTCCGAGCAGTACTTC.

V is TRBV2 and J is TRBJ1-1; D gene uncertain. V lost 3 bases to trimming and J lost 6 bases, with 8 bases between them. This CDR3 region has 12 residues. Germline V gives CDR1 SNHLY, CDR2 FYNNEI. Here the CDR3 reads CASSDFSAEAFF. CDR3 sequence (DNA): TGTGCCAGCAGTGACTTTTCGGCTGAAGCTTTCTTT.

This clone has only one observation. The V call is TRBV5-1, the J call TRBJ2-7; the match to TRBD2 covers 14 bases. V gave up 8 bases and J gave up 5 bases; unmatched junction bases: 3. CDR3 length: 13 amino acids. Germline-derived CDR1 and CDR2 are SGHRS and YFSETQ. The CDR3 protein is CASGTSGSNEQYF. CDR3 coding DNA: TGCGCCAGTGGGACTAGCGGGAGTAACGAGCAGTACTTC.

This clone was counted between two and nine times. The V and J genes are TRBV5-4 and TRBJ2-5; 15 bases are a match to TRBD2. V lost 6 bases and J lost 9; bases outside the gene matches: 9. This CDR3 has 15 residues. Germline V gene data show CDR1 as SGHNT and CDR2 as YYREEE (reference sequence). As DNA, the CDR3 is TGTGCCAGCACCGGGGGGGGGACTAGCGGGAGGCCCCAGTACTTC. This sequence encodes CASTGGGTSGRPQYF. The full variable domain, its missing parts supplied by reference TRBV5-4 and TRBJ2-5, is ETGVTQSPTHLIKTRGQQVTLRCSSQSGHNTVSWYQQALGQGPQFIFQYYREEENGRGNFPPRFSGLQFPNYSSELNVNALELDDSALYLCASTGGGTSGRPQYFGPGTRLLVL.

The V and J genes are TRBV7-9 and TRBJ2-5; D call uncertain. Germline CDR1 reads SEHNR; CDR2 reads FQNEAQ (reference sequence). Trimming took off 5 bases at V and 5 bases at J, with 15 bases between the two ends. The CDR3 totals 14 residues. DNA for the CDR3: TGTGCCAGCAGCCTGAGAAGACTGCAGGAGACCCAGTACTTC. It specifies CASSLRRLQETQYF.

The chain combines TRBV28 with TRBJ2-6; the D is unclear. The CDR3 spans 14 residues. The germline gives CDR1 MDHEN, CDR2 SYDVKM. Trimming removed 4 bases at V and 0 bases at J, with 4 bases between. In DNA, the CDR3 is TGTGCCAGCAGTTCGCGCTCTGGGGCCAACGTCCTGACTTTC. Its translation: CASSSRSGANVLTF.

J is TRBJ2-5 and V is TRBV13, with 8 bases that match TRBD2. This CDR3 contains 15 residues. Germline loops: CDR1 PRHDT, CDR2 FYEKMQ (reference sequence). V was clipped by 5 bases and J by 2 bases; unmatched bases: 7. DNA for the CDR3: TGTGCCAGCAGCCCAAGCCGGGGGGGGCAAGAGACCCAGTACTTC. Its protein is CASSPSRGGQETQYF.

This chain joins TRBV18 and TRBJ2-1; TRBD2 agrees at 9 bases. CDR3 length: 15 amino acids. The germline CDR1 and CDR2 sequences are KGHSH and LQKENI. Germline trimming cut 3 bases from V and 5 bases from J; bases unmatched to any gene: 5. The CDR3 DNA is TGTGCCAGCTCACCGGCCCTAGCGGGAAACAATGAGCAGTTCTTC. It encodes CASSPALAGNNEQFF.

This chain links TRBV4-2 with TRBJ2-3, with D possibly matching TRBD2 (5 bases). The CDR3 has 17 residues. V dropped 4 bases and J dropped 1 base, with 18 bases sitting between them. Per the germline V gene, CDR1 is LGHNA and CDR2 is YNFKEQ. The CDR3: CASSPMGGSIGTDTQYF. The CDR3 nucleotides read TGTGCCAGCAGCCCAATGGGTGGGAGTATAGGCACAGATACGCAGTATTTT.

This chain links TRBV18 with TRBJ1-1, with D unresolved. CDR1 and CDR2 from the germline V gene are KGHSH and LQKENI. The CDR3 has 13 residues. Trimming shortened V by 3 bases and J by 4 bases, and 9 bases separated the two germline ends. CDR3 sequence reads: CASSPGVGTEAFF. In nucleotides, the CDR3 is TGTGCCAGCTCACCGGGAGTAGGCACTGAAGCTTTCTTT.

V gene TRBV6-1 combines with J gene TRBJ2-7; 10 bases line up with TRBD1. Germline CDR1 MNHNS, CDR2 SASEGT. V shed 4 bases, J shed 3 bases, and the junction held 9 bases outside the gene matches. The CDR3 runs 16 residues. The CDR3 region has the DNA TGTGCCAGCAGTGCCCCCGGGACAGGGGAAGGCTACGAGCAGTACTTC. This codes for CASSAPGTGEGYEQYF.

CDR3 sequence: CASSIFGRDSNQPQHF. CDR3 bases: TGTGCCAGTAGTATATTTGGGCGGGATAGCAATCAGCCCCAGCATTTT. V and J are TRBV19 and TRBJ1-5, with no clear D. The ends were cut back, 2 bases at V and 0 bases at J, with 11 bases in the middle. The CDR3 has 16 residues. Germline CDR1 is LNHDA and CDR2 is SQIVND (reference sequence).

This clone has a handful of counts. This chain links TRBV11-3 with TRBJ1-1; the match to TRBD1 covers 8 bases. After removal of 4 bases from V and 10 bases from J, the junction contained 11 bases not matched to a gene. Per germline, CDR1 SGHNT and CDR2 YENEEA. This CDR3 spans 14 amino acids. The CDR3 loop is CASSSEGQGGRAFF. DNA of the CDR3: TGTGCCAGCAGCTCTGAAGGACAGGGCGGGCGAGCTTTCTTT.

This chain uses TRBV18 with TRBJ2-1; D possibly corresponds to TRBD2 (6 bases). This CDR3 spans 16 amino acids. Germline loops: CDR1 KGHSH, CDR2 LQKENI. The germline V and J ends were trimmed by 2 bases and 0 bases, with 11 bases remaining between them. CDR3 loop: CASSPIGLPSYNEQFF. The CDR3, as DNA: TGTGCCAGCTCACCAATCGGACTACCCTCCTACAATGAGCAGTTCTTC.

The chain carries TRBV7-2 and TRBJ2-2; no reliable D call. The V gene lost 5 bases and the J gene lost 1 base, with 8 bases spanning the gap. Looked up from germline, CDR1 is SGHTA and CDR2 is FQGNSA. This CDR3 region has 14 residues. The CDR3 here is CASSPRLNTGELFF. The CDR3 nucleotides read TGTGCCAGCAGCCCCAGATTGAACACCGGGGAGCTGTTTTTT.

This clone was recorded once. V usage is TRBV19 and J usage is TRBJ2-2; 9 bases line up with TRBD1. The CDR3 is 16 amino acids. Germline trimming cut 7 bases from V and 2 bases from J; bases unmatched to any gene: 8. Germline lookup yields CDR1 LNHDA and CDR2 SQIVND (reference sequence). For the CDR3, the DNA is TGTGCCAGTATGGGCCTGGACAGGGGCAACACCGGGGAGCTGTTTTTT. This gives the protein CASMGLDRGNTGELFF.

The DNA for the CDR3 is TGTGCCTGGAGTCCCGGACTAGCGGACTCCTACGAGCAGTACTTC. Protein product: CAWSPGLADSYEQYF. The V gene is TRBV30, the J gene TRBJ2-7; 10 nucleotides line up with TRBD2. The CDR3 runs to 15 residues. CDR1 GTSNPN and CDR2 SVGIG come from the germline V gene (reference sequence). V lost 2 bases to trimming and J lost 0 bases; unmatched junction nucleotides: 4.

Remarks on this clone: One end of the junction fails to match germline, which may point to a read error. The chain has TRBV4-2 and TRBJ2-2; 8 bases fit TRBD1. CDR3 size: 14 residues. Germline values: CDR1 LGHNA, CDR2 YNFKEQ. For the CDR3, the DNA is TGTGCCAGCAACCAAGACAGGGGCGCCGGGGAGCTGTTTTTT. It is translated as CASNQDRGAGELFF.

The chain is built from TRBV2 and TRBJ2-2, with TRBD2 matching over 14 bases. The ends lost 6 bases at V and 6 bases at J; junction bases unmatched: 3. The CDR3 is 15 amino acids. CDR1 is SNHLY, CDR2 FYNNEI, per germline. Here the CDR3 reads CASRGTSGSPGELFF. CDR3 DNA: TGTGCCAGCAGAGGGACTAGCGGGAGCCCCGGGGAGCTGTTTTTT.

The chain links TRBV6-1 to TRBJ1-6; D perhaps matches TRBD1 (5 bases). Trimming cost V 2 bases and J 12 bases, with 5 bases left between them. The germline V gene has CDR1 MNHNS and CDR2 SASEGT. The CDR3 consists of 11 residues. CDR3 in amino acids: CASSEQGPLHF. For the CDR3, the DNA is TGTGCCAGCAGTGAACAGGGACCCCTCCACTTT.

The chain uses TRBV6-5 and TRBJ2-7; D remains ambiguous. The germline gives CDR1 MNHEY, CDR2 SVGAGI. The CDR3 extends over 14 amino acids. Trimming left V 0 bases short and J 2 bases short, with 8 bases between. CDR3 sequence reads: CASSYSHGAYEQYF. The CDR3 DNA is TGTGCCAGCAGTTACTCCCATGGAGCCTACGAGCAGTACTTC.

The rearrangement links TRBV5-1 to TRBJ2-1; D is ambiguous. This CDR3 spans 11 amino acids. V was pared by 0 bases and J by 7 bases, with 2 bases between. The germline gives CDR1 SGHRS, CDR2 YFSETQ. The DNA for the CDR3 is TGCGCCAGCAGCTTGGCGAATGAGCAGTTCTTC. Translation: CASSLANEQFF.

V usage is TRBV28 and J usage is TRBJ2-1; 16 bases line up with TRBD2. The CDR3 length is 20 residues. The V gene end was trimmed by 10 bases and the J gene end by 8 bases; junction bases not matched to a gene: 23. Germline CDR1 reads MDHEN; CDR2 reads SYDVKM. DNA of the CDR3: TGTGCCACCAGCCAAATAGCAGGGGGACTAGCGGGAGGGTTTGGGGATGAGCAGTTCTTC. Residues: CATSQIAGGLAGGFGDEQFF.

This rearrangement joins TRBV6-6 to TRBJ2-4; D gene ambiguous. The V end lost 6 bases, the J end lost 1 base, and 16 bases lay between the germline ends. Germline values: CDR1 MNHNY, CDR2 SVGAGI (reference sequence). The CDR3 has 16 residues. This CDR3 is CASSDGYPIAKNIQYF. Written as DNA, the CDR3 is TGTGCCAGCAGCGACGGGTACCCGATTGCCAAAAACATTCAGTACTTC.

The rearrangement joins TRBV18 to TRBJ1-5; 7 positions match TRBD1. V shed 3 bases and J 0 bases; nucleotides not matched to a gene: 2. The length of the CDR3 is 15 residues. The germline V gene has CDR1 KGHSH and CDR2 LQKENI. In DNA form, the CDR3 reads TGTGCCAGCTCACCCAGGGGGGATAGCAATCAGCCCCAGCATTTT. Translated: CASSPRGDSNQPQHF.

This chain uses TRBV6-1 with TRBJ1-5; D not resolved. CDR1 MNHNS and CDR2 SASEGT come from the germline V gene. CDR3 length equals 14 residues. Trimming removed 3 bases from V and 0 bases from J, with 6 bases in between. The CDR3 DNA sequence: TGTGCCAGCAGTGATTGGCCTAGCAATCAGCCCCAGCATTTT. Protein product: CASSDWPSNQPQHF.

V usage is TRBV5-1 and J usage is TRBJ1-6; tentatively, D is TRBD1 (5 bases). This CDR3 contains 15 residues. CDR1 and CDR2 (germline): SGHRS, YFSETQ. V was trimmed by 1 base and J by 7 bases, leaving 12 bases between them. The CDR3 is CASSLSDIRNSPLHF. CDR3 DNA sequence: TGCGCCAGCAGCTTGTCGGACATCCGAAATTCACCCCTCCACTTT.

This chain connects TRBV2 to TRBJ1-1, with TRBD1 as a possible D gene (5 bases). Between the trimmed V and J ends, which lost 6 bases and 0 bases, there was a span of 14 bases. Germline values: CDR1 SNHLY, CDR2 FYNNEI. The CDR3 sequence is 15 residues long. CDR3 sequence reads: CASSAPGVMNTEAFF. CDR3 bases: TGTGCCAGCAGCGCCCCGGGGGTCATGAACACTGAAGCTTTCTTT. The full variable domain, in which reference TRBV2 and TRBJ1-1 provide the parts outside the CDR3, is EPEVTQTPSHQVTQMGQEVILRCVPISNHLYFYWYRQILGQKVEFLVSFYNNEISEKSEIFDDQFSVERPDGSNFTLKIRSTKLEDSAMYFCASSAPGVMNTEAFFGQGTRLTVV.

The chain is built from TRBV19 and TRBJ2-2; 7 nucleotides match TRBD2. Germline trimming cut 6 bases from V and 8 bases from J; bases unmatched to any gene: 12. Germline V CDR1 and CDR2: LNHDA, SQIVND (reference sequence). CDR3 size: 15 residues. The CDR3 coding sequence is TGTGCCAGTAGGAACCTAGCGGCAGTCAGGGGGGAGCTGTTTTTT. Encoded protein: CASRNLAAVRGELFF.

Of note for this clone: The junction departs from germline at one end; a sequencing error may be responsible. The chain couples TRBV7-9 to TRBJ2-7; no clear D gene. Per germline, CDR1 SEHNR and CDR2 FQNEAQ (reference sequence). There are 13 residues in the CDR3. CDR3 in amino acids: CSTESRGSSEQYF. The CDR3 bases are TGTTCCACCGAATCGAGAGGCTCCTCCGAGCAGTACTTC.